The 6 T cell receptor beta chains presented below share a single source sample, sequenced in a study of PD-L1 blockade in urothelial cancer. Time point noted: pretreatment peripheral blood. Using immunoSEQ multiplex PCR, the repertoire was profiled, and TCRdb retains in-frame clones only, with some absent. This table holds roughly 100,000 clones, roughly 90% found once. Here the sequenced sample was PBMCs, taken around atezolizumab (anti-PD-L1) treatment. The source is a woman at least 80 years old with urothelial cancer.

V gene TRBV6-1 combines with J gene TRBJ1-1; possibly TRBD1 for D (6 bases). V was pared by 4 bases and J by 1 base, with 19 bases between. Germline CDR1 is MNHNS and CDR2 is SASEGT. This CDR3 spans 17 amino acids. The CDR3 nucleotides read TGTGCCAGCAGTGGTTCAAAGGGGACAATAAAGAACACTGAAGCTTTCTTT. Protein product: CASSGSKGTIKNTEAFF.

The chain has TRBV9 and TRBJ2-5; maybe TRBD2 (7 bases). Trimming stripped 0 bases from V and 4 bases from J, with 22 bases between. The V gene's germline CDR1 is SGDLS and CDR2 YYNGEE. This CDR3 spans 18 amino acids. CDR3 region: CASSVANSYGGQGETQYF. The DNA of the CDR3 is TGTGCCAGCAGCGTAGCTAATAGTTACGGGGGGCAAGGAGAGACCCAGTACTTC. The variable domain in full, completed from reference TRBV9 and TRBJ2-5, reads DSGVTQTPKHLITATGQRVTLRCSPRSGDLSVYWYQQSLDQGLQFLIQYYNGEERAKGNILERFSAQQFPDLHSELNLSSLELGDSALYFCASSVANSYGGQGETQYFGPGTRLLVL.

The rearrangement joins TRBV27 to TRBJ1-1; D remains unclear. The CDR3 totals 13 residues. Germline CDR1 reads MNHEY; CDR2 reads SMNVEV (reference sequence). The ends were cut back, 7 bases at V and 3 bases at J, with 12 bases in the middle. CDR3 sequence: CASKLAAYTEAFF. The CDR3 DNA follows: TGTGCCAGCAAACTCGCGGCTTACACTGAAGCTTTCTTT.

CDR3 nucleotide sequence: TGTGCCTGGAGTGTGGCAGGGGCCGTCTCCTACGAGCAGTACTTC. This encodes CAWSVAGAVSYEQYF. The gene calls are TRBV30 and TRBJ2-7; a weak D match, TRBD1 (6 bases). Per the germline V gene, CDR1 is GTSNPN and CDR2 is SVGIG (reference sequence). The CDR3 covers 15 residues. V gave up 0 bases and J gave up 0 bases, with 12 bases separating them.

The chain recombines TRBV6-4 with TRBJ2-3; 13 positions agree with TRBD2. Trimming at V came to 4 bases and at J to 5 bases, leaving 3 bases not matched to a gene. CDR1 MRHNA and CDR2 SNTAGT come from the germline V gene. This CDR3 is 15 amino acids long. CDR3 sequence (DNA): TGTGCCAGCAGTGTGGGACTAGCGGGAAGAGATACGCAGTATTTT. Its protein is CASSVGLAGRDTQYF.

In this sample, this clone turned up once. The chain carries TRBV5-1 and TRBJ2-5; TRBD1 might be the D (6 bases). Germline lookup yields CDR1 SGHRS and CDR2 YFSETQ. V was cut by 2 bases and J by 1 base, with 9 bases left in between. This CDR3 is built from 14 residues. The CDR3 sequence is CASSLRTVQETQYF. In DNA, the CDR3 is TGCGCCAGCAGCTTACGGACAGTCCAAGAGACCCAGTACTTC.